Below, 15 T cell receptor beta chains from the same sample are listed, as sequenced in a study of blood T cell repertoires in COVID-19. The repertoire was sequenced with immunoSEQ multiplex PCR; TCRdb's copy has only in-frame clones and lacks some. Of approximately 200,000 clones in the sample, about 85% were seen once. The sequenced material came from PBMCs or T cells enriched from blood (not recorded which). Source of these receptors: a man aged 35 to 55 who had recovered from COVID-19.

This chain links TRBV19 with TRBJ1-5; TRBD1 aligns across 7 bases. J lost 1 base, V lost 3 bases, and 3 bases had no gene match. The CDR3 extends over 15 amino acids. Looked up from germline, CDR1 is LNHDA and CDR2 is SQIVND (reference sequence). The CDR3 nucleotides read TGTGCCAGTAGTATCAGGGGGGAGAGCAATCAGCCCCAGCATTTT. It codes for CASSIRGESNQPQHF.

The chain is built from TRBV14 and TRBJ2-1, with TRBD2 matching 8 bases. Germline V gene sequence: CDR1 SGHDN, CDR2 FVKESK. The CDR3 sequence is 13 residues long. Losses at the gene ends were 5 bases for V and 14 bases for J; bases not matched to a gene: 11. The CDR3 nucleotides are TGTGCCAGCAGCTTTAGCGGGAACGTTGGGAAGTTCTTC. Residues: CASSFSGNVGKFF.

CDR3 sequence: CASSGRELGQDEQFF. Written as DNA, the CDR3 is TGTGCCAGTAGCGGTCGGGAGTTAGGGCAGGATGAGCAGTTCTTC. The rearrangement uses TRBV19 and TRBJ2-1; D is perhaps TRBD2 (6 bases). CDR3 length equals 15 residues. The germline CDR1 and CDR2 sequences are LNHDA and SQIVND (reference sequence). The V and J ends lost 6 bases and 8 bases respectively, with 20 bases between them.

This clone has more than one count but fewer than ten. J is TRBJ2-7 and V is TRBV9, with 13 bases that match TRBD2. The CDR3 consists of 17 residues. The germline gives CDR1 SGDLS, CDR2 YYNGEE. Trimming took 4 bases from V and 0 from J; bases not matched to a gene: 7. The CDR3 sequence: CASSLGLAGPPSYEQYF. CDR3 coding DNA: TGTGCCAGCAGCCTGGGACTAGCGGGGCCTCCCTCCTACGAGCAGTACTTC.

V gene TRBV6-4 combines with J gene TRBJ2-1; 8 positions match TRBD2. The CDR3 is made up of 16 amino acids. The V and J ends lost 0 bases and 5 bases, in that order; junction bases with no gene match: 6. The germline gives CDR1 MRHNA, CDR2 SNTAGT. CDR3 coding DNA: TGTGCCAGCAGTGACTCGGCCGGGGGGGCCCACAATGAGCAGTTCTTC. Amino acids: CASSDSAGGAHNEQFF.

The rearrangement links TRBV7-2 to TRBJ2-7; TRBD2 matches 7 bases. The V and J ends lost 4 bases and 4 bases, in that order; junction bases with no gene match: 10. CDR3 length: 15 amino acids. Germline lookup yields CDR1 SGHTA and CDR2 FQGNSA. CDR3 protein: CASSSSPSGLYEQYF. DNA of the CDR3: TGTGCCAGCAGCTCCTCCCCTAGCGGCCTATACGAGCAGTACTTC.

The chain carries TRBV9 and TRBJ2-3, with 9 positions matching TRBD1. CDR1 is SGDLS and CDR2 is YYNGEE in the germline V gene. There are 12 residues in the CDR3. Germline trimming cut 8 bases from V and 6 bases from J; bases unmatched to any gene: 4. The CDR3 sequence: CASGTGLDTQYF. CDR3 DNA: TGTGCCAGTGGGACAGGGCTTGATACGCAGTATTTT. Variable domain in full (rest from reference TRBV9 and TRBJ2-3): DSGVTQTPKHLITATGQRVTLRCSPRSGDLSVYWYQQSLDQGLQFLIQYYNGEERAKGNILERFSAQQFPDLHSELNLSSLELGDSALYFCASGTGLDTQYFGPGTRLTVL.

The chain carries TRBV10-3 and TRBJ2-3, with 9 bases matching TRBD2. V trimming: 2 bases; J trimming: 0 bases; junction bases outside the gene matches: 3. Germline loops: CDR1 ENHRY, CDR2 SYGVKD. The CDR3 runs 16 residues. The CDR3 loop is CAISEGSGSSTDTQYF. The CDR3 DNA follows: TGTGCCATCAGTGAGGGTAGCGGGAGCAGCACAGATACGCAGTATTTT.

The chain employs TRBV10-2 and TRBJ2-7, with D tentatively TRBD2 (5 bases). The CDR3 runs to 13 residues. Germline CDR1 WSHSY, CDR2 SAAADI. With 2 bases removed from V and 2 bases from J, the gap between germline ends came to 7 bases. The CDR3 bases are TGCGCCAGCAGTGAGAGAGGGCCCTACGAGCAGTACTTC. It codes for CASSERGPYEQYF.

This sequence joins TRBV28 and TRBJ1-5; TRBD1 matches at 8 bases. V lost 2 bases to trimming and J lost 2 bases; unmatched junction nucleotides: 8. The germline V gene has CDR1 MDHEN and CDR2 SYDVKM. This CDR3 region has 17 residues. The DNA for the CDR3 is TGTGCCAGCAGTTTAGGGTCGGACAGGGTTGGCAATCAGCCCCAGCATTTT. Its translation is CASSLGSDRVGNQPQHF.

The rearrangement uses TRBV14 and TRBJ2-7; maybe TRBD1 (8 bases). Germline V gene data show CDR1 as SGHDN and CDR2 as FVKESK. Between the trimmed V and J ends, which lost 3 bases and 5 bases, there was a span of 20 bases. This CDR3 is 16 amino acids long. The CDR3 loop is CASSQVTGGVLDEQYF. In DNA, the CDR3 is TGTGCCAGCAGCCAGGTTACAGGGGGGGTTTTGGACGAGCAGTACTTC.

The CDR3 DNA reads as TGTGCCAGCAGCCACCTGACTAGCGGGAAACCAAATGAGCAGTTCTTC. Translating it yields CASSHLTSGKPNEQFF. The chain links TRBV7-2 to TRBJ2-1; TRBD2 agrees at 11 bases. With 5 bases clipped from V and 7 bases from J, the junction kept 10 bases outside the gene matches. The germline V gene encodes CDR1 SGHTA and CDR2 FQGNSA. The CDR3 spans 16 residues. Combining the CDR3 with reference TRBV7-2 and TRBJ2-1 gives the whole variable domain GAGVSQSPSNKVTEKGKDVELRCDPISGHTALYWYRQSLGQGLEFLIYFQGNSAPDKSGLPSDRFSAERTGGSVSTLTIQRTQQEDSAVYLCASSHLTSGKPNEQFFGPGTRLTVL.

The chain carries TRBV7-9 and TRBJ2-5, with 8 bases lining up with TRBD2. The CDR3 is 14 residues long. Germline-derived CDR1 and CDR2 are SEHNR and FQNEAQ (reference sequence). V was pared by 3 bases and J by 6 bases, with 6 bases of the junction left unmatched. CDR3 amino acids: CASSFPGTRKTQYF. The CDR3 region has the DNA TGTGCCAGCAGCTTCCCCGGGACTAGGAAGACCCAGTACTTC.

This chain joins TRBV5-8 and TRBJ2-5; D unclear. This CDR3 region has 13 residues. V lost 3 bases to trimming and J lost 5 bases, with 11 bases between them. Germline assignment: CDR1 SGHTS and CDR2 YDEGEE. CDR3 region: CASSSSRRETQYF. CDR3 nucleotide sequence: TGTGCCAGCAGCTCAAGCAGGCGCGAGACCCAGTACTTC.

Here the CDR3 DNA reads TGTGCCAGCAGTGAAACCCTAGCGGGGTCCTACGAGCAGTACTTC. Protein sequence: CASSETLAGSYEQYF. V gene TRBV25-1 combines with J gene TRBJ2-7, with 9 positions matching TRBD2. The CDR3 has 15 amino acids. V dropped 2 bases and J dropped 1; count of bases not matched to a gene: 3. Germline lookup yields CDR1 MGHDK and CDR2 SYGVNS.